This T cell receptor (beta chain) came from a study of blood T cell repertoires in COVID-19 (dated by TCRdb to about 2020). For context, the study as a whole: Recovered participants in ImmuneRACE Cohort 3 were defined as having two consecutive negative NP/OP PCR tests, clearance from a healthcare professional, or resolution of symptoms. Samples from collaborators originated in the United States, Italy and Spain and spanned both the acute and convalescent phases of COVID-19. The material from the prospective study consisted of cDNA or gDNA derived from T cells, B-cell-depleted T cells, or PBMCs. The dataset comprised deeply sampled blood TCRbeta repertoires from subjects exposed to, actively infected with, or recovered from COVID-19. The repertoires were released in a freely available public database intended as a resource for research on the immune response to SARS-CoV-2. The samples were drawn from the first 160 participants of the ongoing ImmuneRACE study and from over a thousand subjects provided by 6 global collaborators. Sample metadata almost always included a de-identified subject ID, COVID-19 status, age in years and sex. Where available, HLA class I and class II types were taken from metadata supplied by the sample provider and were not determined by assay-based typing.

Details on this clone: Its binding antigen is unknown. There are no base qualities to consult, and no much larger clone falls within one base.

Enrolling through a virtual design, the prospective study's participants ranged in age from roughly 18 to 95 years and lived across 24 United States geographic areas. Cohort assignment in the prospective study relied on participant-reported clinical history from a screening survey and a study questionnaire. In the prospective study, mobile phlebotomists collected whole blood, serum and a nasopharyngeal or oropharyngeal swab from each participant. Prospective study participants could optionally give additional blood draws and questionnaires over an approximately 2-month period. Blood samples from the prospective study were shipped frozen or at room temperature prior to DNA extraction. TCRbeta CDR3 regions were amplified from genomic DNA by means of the immunoSEQ Assay, a bias-controlled multiplex PCR. The source study handled its data this way. The number of nucleated cells in each sample was estimated by amplification of reference gene primers within the assay. To quantify the absolute abundance of each unique TCRbeta CDR3 rearrangement, sequence reads were collapsed and filtered. For each sample, productive Simpson clonality was calculated by taking the square root of Simpson's diversity index across productive rearrangements. As stored in TCRdb, this immuneACCESS dataset retains in-frame rearrangements with V and J assigned. A fraction of the clones does not appear; measured against another copy, unresolved V genes explain less than half of the discrepancy, and the remainder lacks a known reason. For V, J and clone size, that table is used; D and trimming come from the DNA. The table for this sample lists 350,000 to 450,000 clones; about 90% of them were counted only once. The ten largest clones capture 1.9% of the sample.

CDR1 MDHEN and CDR2 SYDVKM were looked up in the germline V gene. The CDR3 covers 13 residues, taking in both the cysteine and the phenylalanine. The CDR3 DNA has 39 bases and is translated from base 1. V lost 7 bases and J lost 4 bases, and the count of bases not matched to a germline gene is 3. Study-wide conclusions, independent of this receptor: The amount of clinical and demographic metadata varied by source and participant and was provided uncurated.

This sequence originates from a man aged 35-49 years in a cohort exposed to, infected with or recovered from COVID-19 (not recorded which). The chain was built from TRBV28 and TRBJ1-3; 8 bases in between match TRBD1. The sample comprised PBMCs or T cells enriched from blood (not recorded which). This receptor carries the CDR3 CASTGQGGNTIYF. The DNA reads TGTGCCAGCACCGGACAGGGAGGAAACACCATATATTTT.